This T cell receptor beta chain derives from a study of cytomegalovirus exposure and HLA in healthy donors. Study in general: Caucasian-associated ancestry cluster membership applied to 75% to 85% of under 450 genotyped donors.

A word on this clone: Its antigen remains unidentified.

Study-wide results and caveats: Most CMV-associated TCR beta chains appeared HLA-restricted in a later analysis.

13 Jbeta primers and 60 Vbeta primers were used for the PCR. Clones were read by immunoSEQ multiplex PCR, and TCRdb kept only the in-frame ones, dropping some. The data contain about 100,000 clones, approximately 79% of them singletons. This CDR3 comprises 13 residues. Between the trimmed V and J ends, which lost 10 bases and 4 bases, there was a span of 16 bases. This TCR was sampled from a man aged 55 to 70 in good health and CMV-seropositive. Input material: PBMCs. V gene TRBV23-1 combines with J gene TRBJ1-2, with unresolved D. TRBV23-1 falls under the ORF class, with uncertain function. The CDR3 spells CANCLEGSYGYTF. The CDR3 DNA sequence: TGCGCCAACTGCCTCGAGGGAAGCTATGGCTACACCTTC.